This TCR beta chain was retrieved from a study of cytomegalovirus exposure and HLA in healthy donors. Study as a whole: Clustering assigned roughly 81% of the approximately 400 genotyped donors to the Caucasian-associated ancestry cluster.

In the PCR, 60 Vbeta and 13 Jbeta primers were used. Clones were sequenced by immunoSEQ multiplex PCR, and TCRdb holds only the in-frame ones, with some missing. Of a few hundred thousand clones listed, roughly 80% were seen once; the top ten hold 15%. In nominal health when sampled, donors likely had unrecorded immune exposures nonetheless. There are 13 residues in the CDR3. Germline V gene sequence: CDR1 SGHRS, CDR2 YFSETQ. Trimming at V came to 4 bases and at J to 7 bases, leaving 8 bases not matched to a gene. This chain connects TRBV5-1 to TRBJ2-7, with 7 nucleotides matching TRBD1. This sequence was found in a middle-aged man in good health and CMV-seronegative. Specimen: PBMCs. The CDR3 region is CASSLTGPREQYF. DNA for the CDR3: TGCGCCAGCAGCCTGACAGGGCCGAGGGAGCAGTACTTC.